These 14 T cell receptor beta chains came from one sample sequenced in a study of T cell repertoires in cytomegalovirus infection. TCRdb reanalysed the reads using MiXCR and keeps one entry per CDR3 protein. Of some 300,000 distinct CDR3 sequences detected, roughly 15% appear once; the ten largest clones hold around 13%. The sample taken for sequencing was PBMCs. The source of these receptors is a human donor in good health (CMV status not recorded). Some clones in this sample may be carry-over from other donors' samples.

This chain links TRBV10-3 with TRBJ1-1; D remains ambiguous. V lost 1 base, J lost 7 bases, and 13 bases lay in between. The CDR3 has 14 residues. From germline, CDR1 is ENHRY and CDR2 SYGVKD. The CDR3 coding sequence is TGTGCCATCAGTGAGTACCGGAACAGCGGTGAAGCTTTCTTT. Its protein is CAISEYRNSGEAFF.

This clonotype was recorded many times. This sequence joins TRBV20-1 and TRBJ2-5; possibly TRBD2 for D (6 bases). Per germline, CDR1 DFQATT and CDR2 SNEGSKA (reference sequence). The V end lost 3 bases, the J end lost 1 base, and 6 bases lay between the germline ends. The CDR3 contains 12 residues. Here the CDR3 DNA reads TGCAGTGCTAGGGGGGGCCAAGAGACCCAGTACTTC. Amino acid sequence: CSARGGQETQYF.

The table lists this clonotype with a few counts. The gene calls are TRBV18 and TRBJ2-3; D may be TRBD2 (5 bases). The length of the CDR3 is 16 residues. V was clipped by 8 bases and J by 5 bases, with 23 bases between them. CDR1 KGHSH and CDR2 LQKENI come from the germline V gene. The CDR3 spells CASARVAGLLGDTQYF. The CDR3 nucleotides are TGTGCCAGCGCTAGGGTGGCGGGCCTCCTTGGAGATACGCAGTATTTT.

V usage is TRBV6-5 and J usage is TRBJ2-1; weak D call: TRBD2 (7 bases). Per germline, CDR1 MNHEY and CDR2 SVGAGI. Trimming took off 0 bases at V and 8 bases at J, with 14 bases between the two ends. The CDR3 contains 15 residues. CDR3 in DNA: TGTGCCAGCAGTTACTCGGGGGGGGGCGGGTATGAGCAGTTCTTC. Translating gives CASSYSGGGGYEQFF.

This clonotype was seen more than once but under ten times. The V and J genes are TRBV6-5 and TRBJ1-2; no clear D. Germline V gene sequence: CDR1 MNHEY, CDR2 SVGAGI. Deletions cut 0 bases from V and 6 bases from J, with 14 bases between. This CDR3 has 15 amino acids. In nucleotides, the CDR3 is TGTGCCAGCAGTTACTCGGGTTGGCCTATTGATGGCTACACCTTC. It yields the protein CASSYSGWPIDGYTF.

The chain joins TRBV10-3 to TRBJ2-7; no firm D call. With 0 bases removed from V and 2 bases from J, the gap between germline ends came to 11 bases. The CDR3 covers 15 residues. The germline V gene encodes CDR1 ENHRY and CDR2 SYGVKD. This chain's CDR3 is CAISESGRAPYEQYF. The CDR3 nucleotides are TGTGCCATCAGTGAGTCAGGTAGGGCGCCCTACGAGCAGTACTTC.

The chain has TRBV2 and TRBJ1-5; no definite D call. CDR1 and CDR2 (germline): SNHLY, FYNNEI. Between the trimmed V and J ends, which lost 5 bases and 4 bases, there was a span of 12 bases. The CDR3 length is 14 residues. The CDR3 reads CASSQNPVNQPQHF. The DNA of the CDR3 is TGTGCCAGCAGTCAGAACCCAGTAAATCAGCCCCAGCATTTT.

This clonotype was observed at least ten times. The chain joins TRBV12-3 or TRBV12-4 to TRBJ2-7; TRBD2 matches at 9 bases. J was trimmed by 4 bases and V by 1 base; bases with no gene match: 5. This CDR3 contains 15 residues. The CDR3 coding sequence is TGTGCCAGCAGTTTAGTAGGGACTAGCCGTTACGAGCAGTACTTC. Protein sequence: CASSLVGTSRYEQYF.

This chain joins TRBV29-1 and TRBJ2-7, with 8 bases lining up with TRBD1. CDR1 is SQVTM and CDR2 is ANQGSEA in the germline V gene. This CDR3 region has 13 residues. The junction had 10 bases not matched to a gene; V was cut back by 5 bases and J by 7 bases. The CDR3 region has the DNA TGCAGCGTTTCGGACAGGGTCGTAGGGGAGCAGTACTTC. Protein: CSVSDRVVGEQYF.

This sequence joins TRBV5-4 and TRBJ2-5; D is unresolved. The ends were cut back, 0 bases at V and 6 bases at J, with 3 bases in the middle. Germline-derived CDR1 and CDR2 are SGHNT and YYREEE (reference sequence). The length of the CDR3 is 11 residues. The CDR3 nucleotides are TGTGCCAGCAGCTTGGCCCAGACCCAGTACTTC. It translates to CASSLAQTQYF.

The V gene is TRBV27, the J gene TRBJ2-2; no firm D call. V was pared by 2 bases and J by 2 bases, with 12 bases between. Germline assignment: CDR1 MNHEY and CDR2 SMNVEV (reference sequence). The CDR3 consists of 16 residues. The CDR3 nucleotides are TGTGCCAGCAGTTTAATTGGTTCACTCAACACCGGGGAGCTGTTTTTT. Translated: CASSLIGSLNTGELFF.

This clonotype was found a few times. Written as DNA, the CDR3 is TGTGCCAGCAAGGGAGACTCCTATAATTCACCCCTCCACTTT. Translation gives CASKGDSYNSPLHF. The chain uses TRBV2 and TRBJ1-6; D is unclear. CDR3 length equals 14 residues. The V and J ends lost 7 bases and 0 bases respectively, with 7 bases between them. Germline CDR1 reads SNHLY; CDR2 reads FYNNEI.

CDR3 in DNA: TGTGCCAGCAGAGGATGGGACCTCGATAACAATGAGCAGTTCTTC. This translates into CASRGWDLDNNEQFF. The rearrangement uses TRBV6-6 and TRBJ2-1; D may match TRBD1 or TRBD2 (5 bases each). The CDR3 extends over 15 amino acids. From germline, CDR1 is MNHNY and CDR2 SVGAGI (reference sequence). V dropped 6 bases and J dropped 5 bases, with 17 bases sitting between them.

The table lists this clonotype with many counts. The chain uses TRBV7-2 and TRBJ2-3, with 8 bases identical to TRBD1. The CDR3 is made up of 15 amino acids. V lost 5 bases and J lost 5; bases outside the gene matches: 9. Per germline, CDR1 SGHTA and CDR2 FQGNSA. The CDR3 loop is CASSRDRGGRDTQYF. As DNA, the CDR3 is TGTGCCAGCAGCCGAGACAGGGGAGGTAGAGATACGCAGTATTTT.